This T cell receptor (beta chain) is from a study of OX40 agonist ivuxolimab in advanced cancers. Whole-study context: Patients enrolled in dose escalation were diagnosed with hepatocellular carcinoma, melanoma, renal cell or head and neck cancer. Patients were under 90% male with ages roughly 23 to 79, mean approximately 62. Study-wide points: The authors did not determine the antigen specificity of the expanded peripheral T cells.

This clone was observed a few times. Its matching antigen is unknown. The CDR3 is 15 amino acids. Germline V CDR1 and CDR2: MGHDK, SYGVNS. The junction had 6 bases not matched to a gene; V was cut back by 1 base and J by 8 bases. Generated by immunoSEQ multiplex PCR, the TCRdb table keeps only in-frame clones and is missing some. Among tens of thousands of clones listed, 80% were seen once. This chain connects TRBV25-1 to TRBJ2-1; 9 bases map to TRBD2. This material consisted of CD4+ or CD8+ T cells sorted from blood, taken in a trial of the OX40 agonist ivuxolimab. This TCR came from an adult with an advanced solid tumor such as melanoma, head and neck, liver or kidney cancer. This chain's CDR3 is CASSESRGRADEQFF. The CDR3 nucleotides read TGTGCCAGCAGTGAATCTCGCGGGAGGGCCGATGAGCAGTTCTTC.